A single sample is the source of the 2 T cell receptor beta chains below, sequenced in a study of T cell repertoires in cytomegalovirus infection (dated 2019 in TCRdb). Antigens of these TCRs are unknown. Sequencing relied on an Illumina HiSeq 1500. The public reads were reprocessed in TCRdb via fastp at Q25 and MiXCR, keeping in-frame beta chains. Identical CDR3 protein sequences are pooled into one entry, listed with their most common genes and DNA. A total of thousands of distinct CDR3 sequences appear in this sample, about 60% of them only once. Together, the top ten hold 70% to 75% of the sample. The sample comprised PBMCs, sequenced either directly or after in vitro stimulation (not recorded which). All receptors derive from a human donor in good health (CMV status not recorded). Some clones in this sample may be carry-over from other donors' samples.

This clonotype is medium-sized in the sample. The V gene is TRBV7-9, the J gene TRBJ2-7, with a possible D match to TRBD2 (6 bases). CDR1 and CDR2 (germline): SEHNR, FQNEAQ (reference sequence). Trimming removed 4 bases at V and 3 bases at J, with 16 bases between. The CDR3 consists of 15 residues. CDR3 sequence (DNA): TGTGCCAGCAGCTCCTTTTCGGGACTGGGCTACGAGCAGTACTTC. Amino acid sequence: CASSSFSGLGYEQYF. Using reference TRBV7-9 and TRBJ2-7 for the parts outside the CDR3, the full variable domain is DTGVSQNPRHKITKRGQNVTFRCDPISEHNRLYWYRQTLGQGPEFLTYFQNEAQLEKSRLLSDRFSAERPKGSFSTLEIQRTEQGDSAMYLCASSSFSGLGYEQYFGPGTRLTVT.

The chain has TRBV7-9 and TRBJ1-3; possible D gene TRBD1, 5 bases. Germline CDR1 reads SEHNR; CDR2 reads FQNEAQ (reference sequence). Trimming shortened V by 7 bases and J by 4 bases, and 11 bases separated the two germline ends. The CDR3 spans 13 residues. The CDR3 DNA is TGTGCCAGCAAATTAGGGGCCGGAAACACCATATATTTT. This translates into CASKLGAGNTIYF.